The present entry profiles one T cell receptor beta chain with its context. Its antigen is not known. 60 Vbeta and 13 Jbeta primers were used in PCR. The table came from immunoSEQ multiplex PCR; TCRdb's copy has only in-frame clones and leaves some out. The sample yields some 110,000 clones, over 70% seen once. This CDR3 has 15 amino acids. V shed 6 bases and J shed 2 bases, with 14 bases lying between them. Germline-derived CDR1 and CDR2 are MNHEY and SVGAGI. These data come from a study of cytomegalovirus exposure and HLA in healthy donors. Study-wide points: For TCR beta chains, V- and J-gene trimming was later linked to a missense DCLRE1C variant. The study recorded about 150 TCR beta chains that were cytomegalovirus-associated.

The sample taken for sequencing was PBMCs. The J gene is TRBJ1-5, the V gene TRBV6-5, with D possibly being TRBD1 (5 bases). The sequence was obtained from a woman aged 45-59 years in good health and CMV-seropositive. CDR3 in amino acids: CASRSAGGGNQPQHF. The CDR3 bases are TGTGCCAGCAGATCGGCGGGGGGAGGCAATCAGCCCCAGCATTTT.